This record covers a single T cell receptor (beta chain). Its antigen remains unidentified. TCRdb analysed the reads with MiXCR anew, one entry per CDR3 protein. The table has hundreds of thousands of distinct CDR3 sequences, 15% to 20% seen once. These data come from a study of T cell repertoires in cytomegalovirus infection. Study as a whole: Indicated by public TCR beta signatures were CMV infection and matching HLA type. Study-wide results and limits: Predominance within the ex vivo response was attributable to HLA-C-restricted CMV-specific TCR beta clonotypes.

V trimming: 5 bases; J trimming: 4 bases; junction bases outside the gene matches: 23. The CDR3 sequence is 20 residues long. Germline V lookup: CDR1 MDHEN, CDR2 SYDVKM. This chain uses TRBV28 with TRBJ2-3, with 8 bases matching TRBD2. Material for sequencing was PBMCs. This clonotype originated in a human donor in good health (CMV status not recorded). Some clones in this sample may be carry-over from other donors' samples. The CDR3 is CASSTTPSYGTRGSPDTQYF. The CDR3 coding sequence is TGTGCCAGCAGTACCACCCCCTCGTACGGGACTAGGGGGTCCCCAGATACGCAGTATTTT.